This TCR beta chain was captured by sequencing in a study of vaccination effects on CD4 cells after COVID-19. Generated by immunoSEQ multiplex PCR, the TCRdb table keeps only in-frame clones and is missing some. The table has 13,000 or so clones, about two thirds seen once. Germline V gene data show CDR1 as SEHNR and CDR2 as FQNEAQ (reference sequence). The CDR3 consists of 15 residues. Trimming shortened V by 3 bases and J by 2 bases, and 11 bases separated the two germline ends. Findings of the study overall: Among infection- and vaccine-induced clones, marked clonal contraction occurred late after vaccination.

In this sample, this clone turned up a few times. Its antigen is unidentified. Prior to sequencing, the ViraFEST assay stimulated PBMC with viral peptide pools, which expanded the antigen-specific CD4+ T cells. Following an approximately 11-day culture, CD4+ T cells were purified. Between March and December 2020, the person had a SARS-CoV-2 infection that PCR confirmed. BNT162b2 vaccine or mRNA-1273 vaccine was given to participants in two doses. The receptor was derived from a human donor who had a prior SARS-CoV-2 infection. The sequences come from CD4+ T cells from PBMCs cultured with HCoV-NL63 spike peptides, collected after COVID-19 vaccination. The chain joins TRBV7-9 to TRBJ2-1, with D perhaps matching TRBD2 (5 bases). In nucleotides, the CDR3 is TGTGCCAGCAGCTTGGACGCTAGCCCCTACAATGAGCAGTTCTTC. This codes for CASSLDASPYNEQFF.